This TCR beta chain was sequenced during a study of T cell responses to AZD1222 COVID-19 vaccine. About the study: Pooled together were second doses at about 4 or about 12 weeks.

On this clone itself: Its cognate antigen is unknown.

Clones were read by immunoSEQ multiplex PCR, and TCRdb kept only the in-frame ones, dropping some. The sample holds roughly 49,000 clones, about 83% seen once. General observations from the study: The donor cohort was predominantly white British with a female majority, and clonal diversity may have been underestimated. Spike was spanned by vaccine-associated CD4 TCRs, which were dominant at 160-218 and 743-854. Repertoires were obtained solely post-peak T cell response.

V lost 2 bases and J 5 bases, leaving 7 bases between the germline ends. Per the germline V gene, CDR1 is MDHEN and CDR2 is SYDVKM. The CDR3 is 14 amino acids. V is TRBV28 and J is TRBJ1-6, with D maybe TRBD1 (6 bases). This TCR derives from an adult in good health. The specimen was peripheral blood, collected on day 0 of AZD1222 vaccination. CDR3 DNA: TGTGCCAGCAGTTTAGGGACAAATAATTCACCCCTCCACTTT. It specifies CASSLGTNNSPLHF.